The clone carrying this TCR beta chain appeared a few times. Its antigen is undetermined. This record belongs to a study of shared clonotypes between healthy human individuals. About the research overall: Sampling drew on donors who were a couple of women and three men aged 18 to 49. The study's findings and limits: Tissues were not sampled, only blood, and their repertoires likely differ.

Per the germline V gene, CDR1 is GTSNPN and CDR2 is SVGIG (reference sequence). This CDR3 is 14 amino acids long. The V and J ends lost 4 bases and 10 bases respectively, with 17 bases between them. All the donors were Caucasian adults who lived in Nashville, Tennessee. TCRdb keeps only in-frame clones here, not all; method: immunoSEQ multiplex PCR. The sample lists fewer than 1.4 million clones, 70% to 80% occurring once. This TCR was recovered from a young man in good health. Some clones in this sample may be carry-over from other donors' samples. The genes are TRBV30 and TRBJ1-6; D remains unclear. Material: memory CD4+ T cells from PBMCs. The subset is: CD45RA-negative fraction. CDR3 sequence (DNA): TGTGCCTGGACGGTACCGGGGTGGAAATCACCCCTCCACTTT. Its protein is CAWTVPGWKSPLHF.